A single sample gave rise to the 22 T cell receptor beta chains below, sequenced in a study of T cell clonality in common variable immunodeficiency. Profiling relied on immunoSEQ multiplex PCR, and the TCRdb table lists in-frame clones only, not all of them. The sample gives more than 55,000 clones, none seen only once, and the top ten clones hold around 1.6%. The sequenced sample was peripheral blood mononuclear cells. Receptor source: a person between 18 and 75 years old in good health.

This clone was detected ten times or more. The read finishes 3 residues shy of the CDR3 end, and the germline J gene is used to complete it. This rearrangement joins TRBV7-6 to TRBJ2-1, with TRBD1 identical over 7 bases. J gave up 4 bases and V 4 bases, and 1 base lay outside the gene matches. Germline V gives CDR1 SGHVS, CDR2 FNYEAQ. The CDR3 has 13 amino acids. CDR3 sequence: CASSSQGYNEQFF. The CDR3 bases that were read are TGTGCCAGCAGCTCACAGGGGTACAATGAG.

This clone was detected many times. The CDR3 end lies 3 residues beyond the end of the read and is filled in from the germline J gene. The chain uses TRBV7-2 and TRBJ2-5; 9 bases line up with TRBD2. Trimming at V came to 0 bases and at J to 1 base, leaving 3 bases not matched to a gene. CDR1 and CDR2 (germline): SGHTA, FQGNSA. The CDR3 totals 16 residues. The CDR3 sequence is CASSLAAGGFQETQYF. CDR3 DNA, as far as it was read: TGTGCCAGCAGCTTAGCCGCGGGAGGGTTCCAAGAGACC.

This clone appeared many times. The CDR3 goes on 3 residues after the read ends, and that part is filled in from the germline J gene. The chain recombines TRBV5-1 with TRBJ2-3; D call uncertain. This CDR3 has 15 residues. Trimming took off 2 bases at V and 0 bases at J, with 10 bases between the two ends. Germline-derived CDR1 and CDR2 are SGHRS and YFSETQ. This chain's CDR3 is CASSLGQDSTDTQYF. CDR3 DNA (partial): TGCGCCAGCAGCTTAGGCCAGGATAGCACAGATACG.

In this sample, this clone turned up many times. The observed sequence ends 3 residues before the CDR3 terminus, with the missing tail filled in from the germline J gene. The gene calls are TRBV19 and TRBJ2-5; 8 positions agree with TRBD1. In germline, CDR1 is LNHDA, CDR2 SQIVND (reference sequence). V dropped 4 bases and J dropped 5; count of bases not matched to a gene: 0. The CDR3 has 12 residues. CDR3 bases read: TGTGCCAGTAGTAGGGACAGGGAGACC. It codes for CASSRDRET. The CDR3 reads in full as CASSRDRETQYF.

This clone was found many times. The DNA read from the CDR3 is TGCGCCAGCAGCGTTTCGGGACTAACATCGTACGAG. This encodes CASSVSGLTSYE. The full CDR3 is CASSVSGLTSYEQYF. The chain links TRBV5-1 to TRBJ2-7, with 7 nucleotides matching TRBD2. The read falls 3 residues short of the CDR3 end, and the missing part is taken from the germline J gene. CDR3 length: 15 residues. The trim removed 4 bases at V and 4 bases at J, leaving 11 bases unmatched. Per germline, CDR1 SGHRS and CDR2 YFSETQ.

This clone was detected ten times or more. The CDR3 goes on 3 residues after the read ends, and that part is filled in from the germline J gene. V gene TRBV6-4 combines with J gene TRBJ2-3; 7 bases match TRBD2. V was pared by 3 bases and J by 4 bases, with 4 bases of the junction left unmatched. The CDR3 has 14 residues. The V gene's germline CDR1 is MRHNA and CDR2 SNTAGT. This CDR3 is CASSEGGSSDTQYF. CDR3 bases read: TGTGCCAGCAGTGAAGGCGGGAGTTCAGATACG.

At least ten counts were recorded for this clone. The CDR3 goes on 3 residues after the read ends, and that part is filled in from the germline J gene. V usage is TRBV15 and J usage is TRBJ1-1; no definite D call. This CDR3 spans 13 amino acids. The germline gives CDR1 LNHNV, CDR2 YYDKDF (reference sequence). V dropped 1 base and J dropped 2 bases, with 5 bases sitting between them. This CDR3 reads CATSRGSNTEAFF. Incomplete CDR3 DNA: TGTGCCACCAGCAGAGGTAGTAACACTGAA.

This clone was observed many times. The read terminates 3 residues ahead of where the CDR3 ends, so the germline J gene completes it. The rearrangement joins TRBV19 to TRBJ2-2, with 13 bases aligning to TRBD2. Germline trimming cut 5 bases from V and 5 bases from J; bases unmatched to any gene: 5. Germline V lookup: CDR1 LNHDA, CDR2 SQIVND (reference sequence). This CDR3 region has 16 residues. Here the CDR3 reads CASSGLAGAGTGELFF. CDR3 DNA, as far as it was read: TGTGCCAGTAGTGGACTAGCGGGAGCGGGAACCGGGGAG. Complete variable domain (other parts from reference TRBV19 and TRBJ2-2): DGGITQSPKYLFRKEGQNVTLSCEQNLNHDAMYWYRQDPGQGLRLIYYSQIVNDFQKGDIAEGYSVSREKKESFPLTVTSAQKNPTAFYLCASSGLAGAGTGELFFGEGSRLTVL.

This clone occurred many times. The CDR3 goes on 3 residues after the read ends, and that part is filled in from the germline J gene. The rearrangement uses TRBV19 and TRBJ2-7; 7 bases align to TRBD2. Germline CDR1 reads LNHDA; CDR2 reads SQIVND (reference sequence). Germline trimming cut 4 bases from V and 0 bases from J; bases unmatched to any gene: 6. This CDR3 comprises 15 residues. The DNA read from the CDR3 is TGTGCCAGTAGTACCTCGACTAGCAGCTCCTACGAG. Protein product: CASSTSTSSSYE. The CDR3 as a whole reads CASSTSTSSSYEQYF.

This clone was seen many times. Sequencing ends 3 residues short of the CDR3 end; the germline J gene provides the rest. The chain links TRBV14 to TRBJ2-1; 9 nucleotides line up with TRBD1. V lost 6 bases and J lost 6; bases outside the gene matches: 6. Germline V CDR1 and CDR2: SGHDN, FVKESK. CDR3 length: 14 residues. The covered CDR3 bases are TGTGCCAGCAGATCCGGGACAGGGAGCAATGAG. Encoded protein: CASRSGTGSNE. The full CDR3 reads CASRSGTGSNEQFF.

This clone was recorded at least ten times. The CDR3 end is not reached by the read, which stops 3 residues before it; the germline J gene fills it in. This chain uses TRBV28 with TRBJ2-7, with D hard to call. The CDR3 covers 13 residues. Trimming removed 10 bases at V and 2 bases at J, with 15 bases between. Germline V CDR1 and CDR2: MDHEN, SYDVKM. CDR3 bases read: TGTGCCACTACAGCCGAGTCAACCTACGAG. This encodes CATTAESTYE. The CDR3 reads in full as CATTAESTYEQYF.

This clone appeared many times. The read gets to within 3 residues of the CDR3 end, and the germline J gene fills in the rest. The chain recombines TRBV10-3 with TRBJ2-7; 8 bases map to TRBD1. Trimming removed 5 bases from V and 3 bases from J; junction bases left unmatched: 6. The CDR3 runs 14 residues. CDR1 and CDR2 from the germline V gene are ENHRY and SYGVKD. CDR3 sequence: CAISPQGADYEQYF. The sequenced part of the CDR3 DNA is TGTGCCATCAGTCCGCAGGGGGCCGACTACGAG.

This clone was observed many times. Sequencing ends 3 residues short of the CDR3 end; the germline J gene provides the rest. The chain recombines TRBV7-9 with TRBJ1-4, with D possibly matching TRBD1 (5 bases). Deletions cut 5 bases from V and 3 bases from J, with 10 bases between. Looked up from germline, CDR1 is SEHNR and CDR2 is FQNEAQ (reference sequence). This CDR3 is built from 14 residues. The CDR3 bases that were read are TGTGCCAGCAGCCCTCGACAGTCTAATGAAAAA. Protein sequence: CASSPRQSNEK. The whole CDR3 reads CASSPRQSNEKLFF. The full variable domain, with the rest looked up from reference TRBV7-9 and TRBJ1-4, is DTGVSQNPRHKITKRGQNVTFRCDPISEHNRLYWYRQTLGQGPEFLTYFQNEAQLEKSRLLSDRFSAERPKGSFSTLEIQRTEQGDSAMYLCASSPRQSNEKLFFGSGTQLSVL.

This clone was counted only a few times. The read terminates 3 residues ahead of where the CDR3 ends, so the germline J gene completes it. The J gene is TRBJ2-7, the V gene TRBV27; 7 bases fit TRBD2. Trimming took 4 bases from V and 4 from J; bases not matched to a gene: 7. In germline, CDR1 is MNHEY, CDR2 SMNVEV (reference sequence). The CDR3 has 14 amino acids. The CDR3 bases that were read are TGTGCCAGCAGTTGGCGGGAGAGTGGGTACGAG. It translates to CASSWRESGYE. The whole CDR3 sequence reads CASSWRESGYEQYF.

This clone was seen repeatedly, ten times or more. The CDR3 end lies 3 residues beyond the end of the read and is filled in from the germline J gene. This chain connects TRBV12-3 or TRBV12-4 to TRBJ2-7, with D unresolved. This CDR3 has 12 residues. Trimming shortened V by 3 bases and J by 1 base, and 4 bases separated the two germline ends. The CDR3 loop reads CASSFRSYEQYF. The sequenced CDR3 bases are TGTGCCAGCAGTTTTCGTTCCTACGAG.

This clone has a count of ten or more. The missing CDR3 end, 3 residues past where the read stops, is filled in from the germline J gene. The rearrangement links TRBV19 to TRBJ1-5; D may be TRBD1 (6 bases). Germline V gives CDR1 LNHDA, CDR2 SQIVND (reference sequence). There are 14 residues in the CDR3. V dropped 5 bases and J dropped 2 bases, with 10 bases sitting between them. The CDR3 protein is CASSQGRGNQPQHF. The sequenced CDR3 bases are TGTGCCAGTAGTCAGGGGAGGGGCAATCAGCCC.

At least ten counts were recorded for this clone. The read falls 3 residues short of the CDR3 end, and the missing part is taken from the germline J gene. The chain carries TRBV7-2 and TRBJ2-7; perhaps TRBD2 as D (7 bases). There are 12 residues in the CDR3. V shed 6 bases and J shed 6 bases, with 12 bases lying between them. The V gene's germline CDR1 is SGHTA and CDR2 FQGNSA. This CDR3 reads CASSWGGAEQYF. CDR3 bases read: TGTGCCAGCAGTTGGGGGGGGGCCGAG.

On this clone itself: The observed sequence ends 3 residues before the CDR3 terminus, with the missing tail filled in from the germline J gene. The V call is TRBV20-1, the J call TRBJ2-5; D possibly corresponds to TRBD2 (6 bases). V was trimmed by 2 bases and J by 2 bases, leaving 12 bases between them. This CDR3 is 14 amino acids long. The V gene's germline CDR1 is DFQATT and CDR2 SNEGSKA (reference sequence). CDR3 sequence: CSARPGAGQETQYF. CDR3 DNA, as far as it was read: TGCAGTGCTAGACCGGGAGCAGGGCAAGAGACC.

This clone was seen repeatedly, ten times or more. The read ends 3 residues before the CDR3 terminus; that terminus is restored from the germline J gene. V usage is TRBV7-9 and J usage is TRBJ1-4; D remains ambiguous. This CDR3 comprises 12 residues. From germline, CDR1 is SEHNR and CDR2 FQNEAQ (reference sequence). Partial CDR3 DNA: TGTGCCAGCAGCTTAGATTCGTACGGA. Protein sequence: CASSLDSYG. The CDR3 as a whole reads CASSLDSYGLFF.

This clone was observed many times. The CDR3 goes on 3 residues after the read ends, and that part is filled in from the germline J gene. V and J are TRBV20-1 and TRBJ2-7; the match to TRBD2 covers 8 bases. The junction had 14 bases not matched to a gene; V was cut back by 5 bases and J by 5 bases. Germline assignment: CDR1 DFQATT and CDR2 SNEGSKA (reference sequence). This CDR3 region has 15 residues. The CDR3 spells CSARSRGLAVHEQYF. The DNA read from the CDR3 is TGCAGTGCTCGAAGCCGAGGACTAGCAGTCCACGAG.

This clone was seen many times. The read gets to within 3 residues of the CDR3 end, and the germline J gene fills in the rest. V is TRBV2 and J is TRBJ2-3, with TRBD1 identical over 8 bases. V lost 0 bases and J lost 1; bases outside the gene matches: 6. The germline V gene has CDR1 SNHLY and CDR2 FYNNEI. The length of the CDR3 is 17 residues. The CDR3 sequence is CASSEAMATGGTDTQYF. Partial CDR3 DNA: TGTGCCAGCAGTGAAGCGATGGCGACAGGGGGCACAGATACG.

This clone was detected many times. The CDR3 end falls 3 residues outside the read, so it is completed with the germline J gene. The chain carries TRBV30 and TRBJ1-2; no firm D call. The CDR3 contains 11 residues. Trimming pared 2 bases from V and 7 bases from J, leaving 8 bases between. Germline loops: CDR1 GTSNPN, CDR2 SVGIG (reference sequence). The covered CDR3 bases are TGTGCCTGGAGTACGGCAGGTGGC. Residues: CAWSTAGG. The whole CDR3 region reads CAWSTAGGYTF.